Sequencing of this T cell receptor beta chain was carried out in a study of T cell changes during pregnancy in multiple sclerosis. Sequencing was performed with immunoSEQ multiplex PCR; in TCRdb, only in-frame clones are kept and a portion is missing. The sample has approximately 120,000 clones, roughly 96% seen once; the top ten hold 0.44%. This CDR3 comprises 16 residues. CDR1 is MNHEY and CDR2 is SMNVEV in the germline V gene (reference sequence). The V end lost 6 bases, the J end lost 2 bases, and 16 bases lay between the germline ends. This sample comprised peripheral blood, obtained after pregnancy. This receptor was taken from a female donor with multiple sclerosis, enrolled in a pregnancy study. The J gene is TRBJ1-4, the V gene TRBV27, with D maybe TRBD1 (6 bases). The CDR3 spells CASSRVRGGTNEKLFF. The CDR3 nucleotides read TGTGCCAGCAGCCGAGTAAGGGGGGGGACTAATGAAAAACTGTTTTTT.